Included here is one TCR beta chain sequence, with context. Its antigen is not identified. The same CDR3 is also encoded by other DNA sequences in this sample. Researchers ran the assay at a deep level. As handled by the study authors: Filtering differed since immunoSEQ provided only junctions, with no quality scores. TCRdb's table, derived via immunoSEQ multiplex PCR, lists solely in-frame clones and lacks some. V, J and clone size are those of that table, while D and trimming were read from the DNA. This sample has some 2,000,000 clones, with 90% to 95% found just once. Germline V gene data show CDR1 as SGHTA and CDR2 as FQGNSA. The CDR3 is 16 amino acids. The ends lost 1 base at V and 1 base at J; junction bases unmatched: 4. This specimen belongs to a study of shared clonotypes between healthy human individuals. Study-level points and caveats: A handful of donors showed sharing of about 4.8% of naive CD4 clonotypes. Sorted-subset sequencing was shown by rarefaction to be incomplete despite large depth.

The gene calls are TRBV7-2 and TRBJ2-3; 8 bases map to TRBD1. The sequenced sample consisted of naive CD4+ T cells sorted from blood. Subset in this sample: CD45RA+ positively selected. This receptor was obtained from a man younger than 35 in good health. The DNA of the CDR3 is TGTGCCAGCAGCTTAGTCGCAGGGGGCGGCACAGATACGCAGTATTTT. This codes for CASSLVAGGGTDTQYF.